A single sample is the source of the 21 T cell receptor beta chains below, sequenced in a study of vaccination effects on CD4 cells after COVID-19. No antigen is known for these receptors. Using viral peptide pools, the ViraFEST assay grew out antigen-specific CD4+ T cells prior to sequencing. Once cultured for nine to ten days, the cells underwent separation to obtain CD4+ T cells. Two-dose vaccination with either BNT162b2 or mRNA-1273 was given to the participants. The method was immunoSEQ multiplex PCR; TCRdb's version includes in-frame clones alone and lacks a portion of them. The sample includes about 46,000 clones, over 60% seen only once; the top ten take around 15%. The sequencing here drew on CD4+ T cells from PBMCs cultured with HCoV-OC43 spike peptides, taken after COVID-19 vaccination. Described subset: HCoV-OC43 spike overlapping peptide pool stimulation. Receptors originate from a human donor who received a COVID-19 vaccine.

CDR3 amino acids: CASSEFLGLGQETQYF. As DNA, the CDR3 is TGTGCCAGCAGTGAGTTTCTTGGCTTGGGGCAAGAGACCCAGTACTTC. J is TRBJ2-5 and V is TRBV6-1; D remains unclear. Germline values: CDR1 MNHNS, CDR2 SASEGT. V lost 3 bases to trimming and J lost 2 bases, with 16 bases between them. The CDR3 length is 16 residues.

This sequence joins TRBV12-5 and TRBJ1-1; maybe TRBD1 (6 bases). The CDR3 sequence is 17 residues long. CDR1 and CDR2 from the germline V gene are LGHNT and FRNRAP. The V end lost 9 bases, the J end lost 1 base, and 24 bases lay between the germline ends. The CDR3 DNA follows: TGTGCTAGCTTGGAACTAAACTGGGGGCATGGGAACACTGAAGCTTTCTTT. This gives the protein CASLELNWGHGNTEAFF. The full variable domain, completed using reference TRBV12-5 and TRBJ1-1, is DARVTQTPRHKVTEMGQEVTMRCQPILGHNTVFWYRQTMMQGLELLAYFRNRAPLDDSGMPKDRFSAEMPDATLATLKIQPSEPRDSAVYFCASLELNWGHGNTEAFFGQGTRLTVV.

The chain links TRBV15 to TRBJ2-5; 13 nucleotides match TRBD2. The CDR3 covers 16 residues. After removal of 4 bases from V and 1 base from J, the junction contained 3 bases not matched to a gene. Germline V gene data show CDR1 as LNHNV and CDR2 as YYDKDF (reference sequence). The CDR3 is CATSKGTSGIQETQYF. CDR3 sequence (DNA): TGTGCCACCAGCAAAGGGACTAGCGGGATCCAAGAGACCCAGTACTTC.

V and J are TRBV5-4 and TRBJ2-1, with 9 bases matching TRBD2. CDR1 SGHNT and CDR2 YYREEE come from the germline V gene (reference sequence). The CDR3 extends over 15 amino acids. V was pared by 4 bases and J by 5 bases, with 7 bases of the junction left unmatched. The CDR3 sequence is CASSTPTSGNNEQFF. The CDR3 DNA follows: TGTGCCAGCAGCACCCCGACTAGCGGAAACAATGAGCAGTTCTTC.

Only one count was recorded for this clone. The rearrangement uses TRBV5-1 and TRBJ2-1; TRBD2 aligns across 9 bases. The CDR3 loop spans 19 amino acids. CDR1 and CDR2 from the germline V gene are SGHRS and YFSETQ. V lost 3 bases and J lost 10; bases outside the gene matches: 23. The CDR3 DNA follows: TGCGCCAGCAGCTCACTCCCGAAGAGGGGACTAGCCTCTTTCACCGAGCAGTTCTTC. It is translated as CASSSLPKRGLASFTEQFF. The entire variable domain, with the rest obtained from reference TRBV5-1 and TRBJ2-1, is as follows: KAGVTQTPRYLIKTRGQQVTLSCSPISGHRSVSWYQQTPGQGLQFLFEYFSETQRNKGNFPGRFSGRQFSNSRSEMNVSTLELGDSALYLCASSSLPKRGLASFTEQFFGPGTRLTVL.

This chain connects TRBV9 to TRBJ1-1, with a weak D call TRBD1 (5 bases). This CDR3 comprises 16 residues. Germline loops: CDR1 SGDLS, CDR2 YYNGEE. The germline V and J ends were trimmed by 4 bases and 5 bases, with 21 bases remaining between them. The CDR3 spells CASSPRIGGRGTEAFF. DNA of the CDR3: TGTGCCAGCAGCCCGCGAATCGGGGGGAGAGGGACTGAAGCTTTCTTT.

This clone came up a few times. This chain joins TRBV11-2 and TRBJ2-7, with TRBD1 as a possible D gene (6 bases). V was shortened by 3 bases and J by 1 base, with 16 bases between the two germline ends. The CDR3 extends over 16 amino acids. Germline CDR1 reads SGHAT; CDR2 reads FQNNGV. The CDR3, as DNA: TGTGCCAGCAGCTTTCCTTTGCAGGGGAGATCCTACGAGCAGTACTTC. As protein: CASSFPLQGRSYEQYF.

The V call is TRBV5-1, the J call TRBJ1-4; the D is unclear. The ends were cut back, 2 bases at V and 8 bases at J, with 13 bases in the middle. Germline V lookup: CDR1 SGHRS, CDR2 YFSETQ. CDR3 length equals 14 residues. DNA for the CDR3: TGCGCCAGCAGCTTCAATACAGTAGGAGAAAAACTGTTTTTT. Residues: CASSFNTVGEKLFF.

This clone was observed a handful of times. This chain links TRBV11-3 with TRBJ2-3; possibly TRBD1 or TRBD2 for D (6 bases each). Per germline, CDR1 SGHNT and CDR2 YENEEA. The CDR3 length is 15 residues. V lost 5 bases to trimming and J lost 10 bases, with 22 bases between them. CDR3: CASSPEGGPMYSQYF. The CDR3 nucleotides are TGTGCCAGCAGCCCGGAGGGGGGTCCCATGTATTCGCAGTATTTT.

The chain has TRBV6-5 and TRBJ1-5; the D is unclear. Trimming left V 6 bases short and J 0 bases short, with 9 bases between. CDR1 MNHEY and CDR2 SVGAGI come from the germline V gene. This CDR3 spans 14 amino acids. For the CDR3, the DNA is TGTGCCAGCAGCGGTGCGAATAGCAATCAGCCCCAGCATTTT. The encoded protein is CASSGANSNQPQHF.

This clone appeared a few times. This chain uses TRBV6-1 with TRBJ1-2; TRBD1 aligns across 8 bases. The CDR3 has 14 amino acids. The germline V gene has CDR1 MNHNS and CDR2 SASEGT. Trimming took 2 bases from V and 8 from J; bases not matched to a gene: 7. The chain's CDR3 is CASSENTGGKGYTF. Here the CDR3 DNA reads TGTGCCAGCAGTGAAAACACAGGGGGGAAAGGCTACACCTTC.

The rearrangement joins TRBV6-4 to TRBJ1-1; D not resolved. This CDR3 contains 14 residues. Between the trimmed V and J ends, which lost 5 bases and 2 bases, there was a span of 12 bases. Per the germline V gene, CDR1 is MRHNA and CDR2 is SNTAGT. DNA of the CDR3: TGTGCCAGCAGTCGCGGTGGAGTCAACACTGAAGCTTTCTTT. This sequence encodes CASSRGGVNTEAFF.

A few counts support this clone. The chain links TRBV6-5 to TRBJ1-2, with D possibly matching TRBD1 (5 bases). Germline V gene lookup returns CDR1 MNHEY and CDR2 SVGAGI. The CDR3 sequence is 14 residues long. Between the trimmed V and J ends, which lost 6 bases and 5 bases, there was a span of 16 bases. The CDR3 sequence is CASSRDSGGYGYTF. CDR3 in DNA: TGTGCCAGCAGCCGAGACTCGGGGGGGTATGGCTACACCTTC.

The chain combines TRBV6-5 with TRBJ1-2; 9 bases fit TRBD1. This CDR3 has 15 residues. Looked up from germline, CDR1 is MNHEY and CDR2 is SVGAGI. V trimming: 2 bases; J trimming: 0 bases; junction bases outside the gene matches: 1. The CDR3 DNA is TGTGCCAGCAGTTACGGGGACAGGGCTAACTATGGCTACACCTTC. It specifies CASSYGDRANYGYTF.

V is TRBV5-1 and J is TRBJ2-7; TRBD2 matches 13 bases. The CDR3 runs to 17 residues. Germline loops: CDR1 SGHRS, CDR2 YFSETQ. With 5 bases clipped from V and 0 bases from J, the junction kept 8 bases outside the gene matches. CDR3 loop: CASSSTTSGRTSYEQYF. Here the CDR3 DNA reads TGCGCCAGCAGTTCTACGACTAGCGGGAGGACCTCCTACGAGCAGTACTTC.

The CDR3 sequence is CASSPSGTSGGFEQFF. The CDR3 region has the DNA TGTGCCAGCAGCCCCAGTGGGACTAGCGGGGGGTTTGAGCAGTTCTTC. The rearrangement joins TRBV3-1 (or the pseudogene TRBV3-2) to TRBJ2-1, with 15 bases matching TRBD2. V was pared by 4 bases and J by 9 bases, with 7 bases of the junction left unmatched. There are 16 residues in the CDR3. CDR1 is LGHDT, CDR2 YNNKEL, per germline (reference sequence).

The chain carries TRBV10-1 and TRBJ1-5; 11 bases are shared with TRBD1. The CDR3 consists of 18 residues. Germline trimming cut 2 bases from V and 0 bases from J; bases unmatched to any gene: 6. Germline values: CDR1 WNHNN, CDR2 SYGVQD (reference sequence). Written as DNA, the CDR3 is TGCGCCAGCAGTGAGGGGACAGGGGGAAGACATAGCAATCAGCCCCAGCATTTT. Protein sequence: CASSEGTGGRHSNQPQHF.

The chain has TRBV5-1 and TRBJ1-1, with TRBD1 as a possible D gene (5 bases). CDR3 size: 15 residues. Germline V CDR1 and CDR2: SGHRS, YFSETQ. Deletions cut 2 bases from V and 0 bases from J, with 11 bases between. The CDR3 reads CASSLTRGMNTEAFF. Written as DNA, the CDR3 is TGCGCCAGCAGCTTAACTAGGGGTATGAACACTGAAGCTTTCTTT.

The rearrangement links TRBV25-1 to TRBJ1-2; unclear D gene. This CDR3 is 14 amino acids long. Trimming took off 4 bases at V and 4 bases at J, with 13 bases between the two ends. Germline CDR1 and CDR2: MGHDK and SYGVNS. The CDR3 DNA reads TGTGCCAGCAGTGTATCAGGAAATTTCTATGGCTACACCTTC. It translates to CASSVSGNFYGYTF.

The chain is built from TRBV7-9 and TRBJ2-7; D is unresolved. Trimming took 5 bases from V and 0 from J, leaving 5 bases between them. The CDR3 totals 12 residues. Germline CDR1 is SEHNR and CDR2 is FQNEAQ (reference sequence). The CDR3: CASSQSSYEQYF. The CDR3 region has the DNA TGTGCCAGCAGCCAGAGCTCCTACGAGCAGTACTTC.

V is TRBV2 and J is TRBJ2-7; D might be TRBD1 (5 bases). V lost 5 bases, J lost 3 bases, and 11 bases lay in between. The CDR3 runs to 13 residues. The germline V gene encodes CDR1 SNHLY and CDR2 FYNNEI. The CDR3 region has the DNA TGTGCCAGCAGTCTCGACAGTATCTACGAGCAGTACTTC. Its translation: CASSLDSIYEQYF.